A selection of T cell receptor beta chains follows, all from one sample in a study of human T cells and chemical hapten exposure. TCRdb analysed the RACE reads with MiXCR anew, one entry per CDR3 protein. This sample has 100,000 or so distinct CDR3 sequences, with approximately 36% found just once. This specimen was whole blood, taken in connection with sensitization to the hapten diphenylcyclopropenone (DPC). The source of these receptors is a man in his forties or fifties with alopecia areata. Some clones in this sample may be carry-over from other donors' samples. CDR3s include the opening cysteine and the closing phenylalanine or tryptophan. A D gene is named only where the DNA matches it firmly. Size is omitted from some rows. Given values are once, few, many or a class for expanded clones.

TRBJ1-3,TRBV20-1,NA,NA,CSARDVGSGNTIYF,TGCAGTGCTAGAGATGTGGGTTCTGGAAACACCATATATTTT
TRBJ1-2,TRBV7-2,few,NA,CASSQSQGGYTF,TGTGCCAGCAGCCAATCCCAGGGTGGCTACACCTTC
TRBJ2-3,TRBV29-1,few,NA,CSVGFSASTDTQYF,TGCAGCGTTGGCTTTAGCGCTAGCACAGATACGCAGTATTTT
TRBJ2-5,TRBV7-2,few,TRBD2,CASSDGTSGQETQYF,TGTGCCAGCAGCGACGGGACTAGCGGGCAAGAGACCCAGTACTTC
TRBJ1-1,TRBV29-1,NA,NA,CSVSSRLNTEAFF,TGCAGCGTCTCTTCCAGGTTGAACACTGAAGCTTTCTTT
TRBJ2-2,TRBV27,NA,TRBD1,CASSFEGGFANTGELFF,TGTGCCAGCAGTTTCGAAGGGGGCTTCGCGAACACCGGGGAGCTGTTTTTT
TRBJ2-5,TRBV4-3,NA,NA,CASSQEGTFGETQYF,TGCGCCAGCAGCCAAGAAGGGACTTTCGGGGAGACCCAGTACTTC
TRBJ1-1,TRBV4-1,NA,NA,CASSQDRYTEAFF,TGCGCCAGCAGCCAAGATCGGTACACTGAAGCTTTCTTT
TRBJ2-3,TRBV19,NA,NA,CASSLGPYTDTQYF,TGTGCCAGTAGTTTGGGACCGTACACAGATACGCAGTATTTT
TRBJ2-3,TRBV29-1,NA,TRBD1,CSVRTGMKDTQYF,TGCAGCGTCAGGACAGGGATGAAAGATACGCAGTATTTT
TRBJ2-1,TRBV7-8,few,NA,CASSLPPSRSSYNEQFF,TGTGCCAGCAGCTTACCCCCTTCACGAAGCTCCTACAATGAGCAGTTCTTC
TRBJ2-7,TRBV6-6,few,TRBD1,CASSQRTGGSYEQYF,TGTGCCAGCAGTCAAAGGACAGGGGGCTCCTACGAGCAGTACTTC
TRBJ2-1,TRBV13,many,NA,CASSSRGNEQFF,TGTGCCAGCAGCTCCAGGGGTAATGAGCAGTTCTTC
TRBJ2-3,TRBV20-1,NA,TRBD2,CSQGTSGSPRTDTQYF,TGCAGCCAGGGGACTAGCGGGAGCCCCCGCACAGATACGCAGTATTTT
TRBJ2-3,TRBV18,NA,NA,CASSPSDTQYF,TGTGCCAGCTCACCAAGCGATACGCAGTATTTT
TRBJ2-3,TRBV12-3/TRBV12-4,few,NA,CASSLFMGGSTDTQYF,TGTGCCAGCAGTTTATTTATGGGGGGAAGCACAGATACGCAGTATTTT
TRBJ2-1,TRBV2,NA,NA,CASSAPGVTYNEQFF,TGTGCCAGCAGTGCCCCGGGAGTAACCTACAATGAGCAGTTCTTC
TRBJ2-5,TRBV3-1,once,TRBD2,CASSRGTSGRTETQYF,TGTGCCAGCAGCCGAGGGACTAGCGGGAGGACCGAGACCCAGTACTTC
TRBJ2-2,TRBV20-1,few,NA,CSAAYQGSITRTGELFF,TGCAGTGCCGCATATCAGGGGAGTATTACGAGGACCGGGGAGCTGTTTTTT
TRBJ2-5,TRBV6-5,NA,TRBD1,CASSHMTGGMETQYF,TGTGCCAGCAGCCACATGACAGGGGGAATGGAGACCCAGTACTTC
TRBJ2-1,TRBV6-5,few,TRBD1,CASSYRRQGANNEQFF,TGTGCCAGCAGTTACAGACGCCAGGGGGCGAACAATGAGCAGTTCTTC
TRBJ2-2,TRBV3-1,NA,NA,CASSHRDGELFF,TGTGCCAGCAGCCACAGGGACGGGGAGCTGTTTTTT
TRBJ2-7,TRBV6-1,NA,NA,CASSGWTENSYEQYF,TGTGCCAGCAGTGGGTGGACAGAGAACTCCTACGAGCAGTACTTC
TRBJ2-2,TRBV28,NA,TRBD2,CASSKASGSGTGELFF,TGTGCCAGCAGTAAGGCTAGCGGGAGCGGCACCGGGGAGCTGTTTTTT
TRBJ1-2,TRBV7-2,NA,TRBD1,CASSPIQGAGGYTF,TGTGCCAGCAGCCCGATTCAGGGGGCGGGGGGCTACACCTTC
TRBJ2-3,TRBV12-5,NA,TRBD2,CASGGLAGGVTDTQYF,TGTGCTAGTGGAGGACTAGCGGGAGGAGTAACAGATACGCAGTATTTT
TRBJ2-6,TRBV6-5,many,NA,CASSYRPHSGANVLTF,TGTGCCAGCAGTTACAGACCCCACTCTGGGGCCAACGTCCTGACTTTC
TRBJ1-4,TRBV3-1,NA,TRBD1,CASSQSGGFNEKLFF,TGTGCCAGCAGCCAATCAGGGGGGTTCAATGAAAAACTGTTTTTT
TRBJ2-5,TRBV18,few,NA,CASSPSVETQYF,TGTGCCAGCTCACCGTCCGTAGAGACCCAGTACTTC
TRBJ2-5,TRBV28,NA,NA,CASSLPPWGVGTQYF,TGTGCCAGCAGTTTACCCCCCTGGGGGGTCGGGACCCAGTACTTC
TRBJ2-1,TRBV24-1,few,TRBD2,CATSDAGGSGAEQFF,TGTGCCACCAGTGATGCGGGGGGCTCCGGCGCCGAGCAGTTCTTC
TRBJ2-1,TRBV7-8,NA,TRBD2,CASSSGSGRRSNEQFF,TGTGCCAGCAGCTCAGGAAGCGGGAGACGTTCCAATGAGCAGTTCTTC
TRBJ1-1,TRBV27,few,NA,CASSLNRVNTEAFF,TGTGCCAGCAGTTTAAACAGGGTAAACACTGAAGCTTTCTTT
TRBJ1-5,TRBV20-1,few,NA,CSASSSNQPQHF,TGCAGTGCTAGTTCCAGCAATCAGCCCCAGCATTTT
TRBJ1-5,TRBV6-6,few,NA,CASRLTDSNQPQHF,TGTGCCAGCAGGCTGACAGATAGCAATCAGCCCCAGCATTTT
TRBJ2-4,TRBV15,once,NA,CATSRDGRGTASSAKNIQYF,TGTGCCACCAGCAGAGATGGTCGCGGGACGGCATCTTCCGCCAAAAACATTCAGTACTTC
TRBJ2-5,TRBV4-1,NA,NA,CASSQVGTARKTQYF,TGCGCCAGCAGCCAGGTGGGGACCGCGAGAAAGACCCAGTACTTC
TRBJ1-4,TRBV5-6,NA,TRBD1,CASSPPGQREKLFF,TGTGCCAGCAGCCCGCCGGGACAGAGGGAAAAACTGTTTTTT
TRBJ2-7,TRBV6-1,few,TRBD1,CASRLTGNDEQYF,TGTGCCAGCAGGTTGACAGGGAACGACGAGCAGTACTTC
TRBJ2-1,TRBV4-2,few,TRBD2,CASSQYSGSSRNEQFF,TGTGCCAGCAGCCAATATAGCGGGAGCTCTAGGAATGAGCAGTTCTTC
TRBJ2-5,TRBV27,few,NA,CASSSEGFGETQYF,TGTGCCAGCAGTTCAGAGGGGTTTGGAGAGACCCAGTACTTC
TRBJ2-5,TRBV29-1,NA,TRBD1,CSVRTGAETQYF,TGCAGCGTAAGGACAGGGGCGGAGACCCAGTACTTC
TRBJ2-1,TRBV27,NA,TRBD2,CASRSSGRKQFF,TGTGCCAGCAGGAGTAGCGGGCGGAAGCAGTTCTTC